The next 10 T cell receptor beta chains were all read from a single sample in a study of T cell responses to AZD1222 COVID-19 vaccine listed by TCRdb under 2021. The library came from the immunoSEQ multiplex PCR assay. The immuneACCESS repertoire file appears here via TCRdb, limited to in-frame rearrangements. These files lack a portion of the clones; in checked studies, under half of the deficit traces to unresolved V genes, and the cause of the others is not known. Present in this sample are about 110,000 clones, approximately 90% of which were seen just once. Over 8% of the sample lies in the top ten. Explained via the paper, the time point label denotes: baseline before first vaccination. The source material was peripheral blood, sampled on day 0 of AZD1222 vaccination. These receptors all come from an adult in good health.

The V gene is TRBV4-3, the J gene TRBJ1-5; unclear D gene. The germline V and J ends were trimmed by 0 bases and 11 bases, with 17 bases remaining between them. CDR3 length: 15 amino acids. Germline V lookup: CDR1 LGHNA, CDR2 YSLEER. The DNA of the CDR3 is TGCGCCAGCAGCCAAGATTTCGGATTCCTCGGAGCCCAGCATTTT. Translated, it gives CASSQDFGFLGAQHF.

This chain links TRBV28 with TRBJ1-2, with a possible D match to TRBD1 (5 bases). Looked up from germline, CDR1 is MDHEN and CDR2 is SYDVKM. The CDR3 consists of 14 residues. The V and J ends lost 5 bases and 8 bases respectively, with 18 bases between them. CDR3 protein: CASSITIGTLGYTF. CDR3 nucleotides: TGTGCCAGCAGTATAACCATAGGGACTCTGGGCTACACCTTC.

This chain links TRBV7-9 with TRBJ1-3; possible D gene TRBD1, 5 bases. The germline V and J ends were trimmed by 5 bases and 4 bases, with 12 bases remaining between them. From germline, CDR1 is SEHNR and CDR2 FQNEAQ (reference sequence). This CDR3 spans 14 amino acids. The CDR3 spells CASSRGTSGNTIYF. The CDR3 DNA reads as TGTGCCAGCAGCCGGGGGACCTCCGGAAACACCATATATTTT.

CDR3 DNA sequence: TGTGCCAGCAGTTTACCCAGGTACGAGCAGTACTTC. Its protein is CASSLPRYEQYF. This sequence joins TRBV28 and TRBJ2-7; D is unclear. The CDR3 consists of 12 residues. Germline CDR1 and CDR2: MDHEN and SYDVKM. Trimming stripped 2 bases from V and 4 bases from J, with 6 bases between.

The gene calls are TRBV5-1 and TRBJ2-1; 9 bases are shared with TRBD1. Germline V lookup: CDR1 SGHRS, CDR2 YFSETQ. The CDR3 contains 16 residues. Trimming removed 2 bases from V and 4 bases from J; junction bases left unmatched: 7. CDR3 in amino acids: CASSFYEGQGYNEQFF. Written as DNA, the CDR3 is TGCGCCAGCAGCTTTTATGAAGGACAGGGGTACAATGAGCAGTTCTTC.

Only one count was recorded for this clone. The chain combines TRBV6-1 with TRBJ2-3; D remains unclear. V was clipped by 2 bases and J by 6 bases, with 6 bases between them. Per the germline V gene, CDR1 is MNHNS and CDR2 is SASEGT. The CDR3 is made up of 12 amino acids. The CDR3 reads CASSELRDTQYF. In DNA form, the CDR3 reads TGTGCCAGCAGTGAATTGAGGGATACGCAGTATTTT.

In this sample, this clone turned up a few times. The rearrangement uses TRBV18 and TRBJ2-3, with D unresolved. This CDR3 is built from 14 residues. Trimming took 2 bases from V and 0 from J, leaving 6 bases between them. The V gene's germline CDR1 is KGHSH and CDR2 LQKENI. In nucleotides, the CDR3 is TGTGCCAGCTCACCATCGGCTAGCACAGATACGCAGTATTTT. Protein product: CASSPSASTDTQYF.

The chain links TRBV7-9 to TRBJ2-1; the D is unclear. This CDR3 has 16 residues. The germline CDR1 and CDR2 sequences are SEHNR and FQNEAQ (reference sequence). V was cut by 0 bases and J by 0 bases, with 9 bases left in between. The CDR3 loop is CASSLALAVSYNEQFF. As DNA, the CDR3 is TGTGCCAGCAGCTTAGCATTGGCGGTCTCCTACAATGAGCAGTTCTTC.

The count of this clone is one. The junction and the germline gene differ at one end; a read error may be behind it. The genes are TRBV28 and TRBJ2-2; 10 bases fit TRBD2. Germline assignment: CDR1 MDHEN and CDR2 SYDVKM. The CDR3 runs 15 residues. The DNA for the CDR3 is TGTGCCAGCAGTTTGGGACTAGCGAACTCCGGGGAGCTGTTTTTT. It is translated as CASSLGLANSGELFF.

CDR3 protein: CASSVAGHTDTQYF. CDR3 coding DNA: TGTGCCAGCAGCGTAGCGGGGCACACAGATACGCAGTATTTT. V gene TRBV9 combines with J gene TRBJ2-3, with D possibly called TRBD1 or TRBD2 (5 bases each). V dropped 0 bases and J dropped 2 bases, with 7 bases sitting between them. Looked up from germline, CDR1 is SGDLS and CDR2 is YYNGEE. This CDR3 spans 14 amino acids.